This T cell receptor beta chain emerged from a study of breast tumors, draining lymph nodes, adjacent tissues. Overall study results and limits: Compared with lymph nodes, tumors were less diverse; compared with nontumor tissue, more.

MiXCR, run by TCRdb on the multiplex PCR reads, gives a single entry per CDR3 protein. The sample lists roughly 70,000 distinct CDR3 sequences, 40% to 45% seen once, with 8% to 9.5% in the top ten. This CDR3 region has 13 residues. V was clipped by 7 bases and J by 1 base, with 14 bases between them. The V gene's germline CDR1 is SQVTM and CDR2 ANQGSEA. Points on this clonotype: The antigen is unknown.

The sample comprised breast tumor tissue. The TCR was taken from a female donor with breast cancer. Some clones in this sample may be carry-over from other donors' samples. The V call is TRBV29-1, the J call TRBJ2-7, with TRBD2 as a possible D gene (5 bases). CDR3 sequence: CSARGQFSYEQYF. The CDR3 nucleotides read TGCAGCGCCCGAGGGCAGTTTTCCTACGAGCAGTACTTC.